One and the same sample provided the 5 T cell receptor beta chains below, sequenced in a study of blood T cells in healthy people across ages (dated by TCRdb to 2014 to 2015). The library was prepared using 5' RACE. The data were produced on an Illumina HiSeq 2500. The second PCR ran for about 6 to 11 cycles and used a J-beta primer mix along with a sample-barcoded 5' primer. In TCRdb, the public reads were trimmed at Q25 with fastp and aligned with MiXCR, with productive beta chains retained. Every distinct CDR3 protein forms one entry, paired with its most common genes and DNA. In all, the sample holds fewer than 600,000 distinct CDR3 sequences, and approximately 26% of those were seen once. The top ten hold 3% to 4% of the sample. The same data also went into a second study, on T cells of mothers and their children.

The sample consisted of blood. The receptors stem from a boy between 2 and 10 years old in good health.

V gene TRBV19 combines with J gene TRBJ2-6, with D maybe TRBD2 (5 bases). CDR3 length: 15 residues. Trimming shortened V by 4 bases and J by 2 bases, and 9 bases separated the two germline ends. CDR1 and CDR2 from the germline V gene are LNHDA and SQIVND (reference sequence). CDR3 protein: CASSTDLTGANVLTF. The CDR3 bases are TGTGCCAGTAGTACGGACTTAACTGGGGCCAACGTCCTGACTTTC.

This clonotype was seen more than once but under ten times. The V call is TRBV5-1, the J call TRBJ1-1; perhaps TRBD1 as D (6 bases). In germline, CDR1 is SGHRS, CDR2 YFSETQ. This CDR3 comprises 13 residues. V was pared by 0 bases and J by 7 bases, with 10 bases between. CDR3 DNA sequence: TGCGCCAGCAGCTTGGCGCAGGGGCTTGAAGCTTTCTTT. Translating it yields CASSLAQGLEAFF.

The chain recombines TRBV19 with TRBJ1-4; TRBD1 is a possible D gene (5 bases). Trimming removed 8 bases from V and 3 bases from J, with 10 bases in between. Germline-derived CDR1 and CDR2 are LNHDA and SQIVND (reference sequence). The CDR3 is made up of 13 amino acids. This CDR3 reads CASRRQSNEKLFF. CDR3 DNA sequence: TGTGCCAGTCGTAGACAGTCTAATGAAAAACTGTTTTTT.

The chain couples TRBV11-2 to TRBJ2-5; 8 bases map to TRBD2. The CDR3 contains 18 residues. The junction had 16 bases not matched to a gene; V was cut back by 6 bases and J by 1 base. In germline, CDR1 is SGHAT, CDR2 FQNNGV. CDR3 residues: CASSSNPGLVGPQETQYF. Here the CDR3 DNA reads TGTGCCAGCAGTTCGAACCCGGGACTAGTAGGCCCCCAAGAGACCCAGTACTTC.

The genes are TRBV7-9 and TRBJ1-4, with no clear D. Trimming left V 1 base short and J 5 bases short, with 14 bases between. CDR1 is SEHNR and CDR2 is FQNEAQ in the germline V gene (reference sequence). This CDR3 spans 16 amino acids. CDR3 region: CASSLGSGIGNEKLFF. CDR3 DNA: TGTGCCAGCAGCTTAGGCTCGGGAATCGGGAATGAAAAACTGTTTTTT.